Listed here is a single T cell receptor beta chain. What it binds is unknown. Other DNA variants within this sample encode the same CDR3. This sample is drawn from a study of shared clonotypes between healthy human individuals. Whole-study results and caveats: Clonotype sharing among donors was thought likely to change with sequencing depth. Rarefaction exposed incomplete sorted-subset sequencing despite large depth. Clonotypes shared by all four sorted-subset donors had higher generation probabilities than non-shared clonotypes.

Sequencing used immunoSEQ multiplex PCR; TCRdb keeps in-frame clones, though not all of them. The table has some 2,400,000 clones, around 95% seen once. V lost 4 bases and J 5 bases, leaving 5 bases between the germline ends. The CDR3 has 12 amino acids. Germline CDR1 MNHEY, CDR2 SVGAGI. The chain is built from TRBV6-5 and TRBJ1-4; no clear D gene. Sequenced sample: naive CD4+ T cells sorted from blood. Subset here: CD45RA+ positively selected. This clonotype was sampled from a young man in good health. The CDR3, as DNA: TGTGCCAGCAGTTCCTTAAATGAAAAACTGTTTTTT. This encodes CASSSLNEKLFF.